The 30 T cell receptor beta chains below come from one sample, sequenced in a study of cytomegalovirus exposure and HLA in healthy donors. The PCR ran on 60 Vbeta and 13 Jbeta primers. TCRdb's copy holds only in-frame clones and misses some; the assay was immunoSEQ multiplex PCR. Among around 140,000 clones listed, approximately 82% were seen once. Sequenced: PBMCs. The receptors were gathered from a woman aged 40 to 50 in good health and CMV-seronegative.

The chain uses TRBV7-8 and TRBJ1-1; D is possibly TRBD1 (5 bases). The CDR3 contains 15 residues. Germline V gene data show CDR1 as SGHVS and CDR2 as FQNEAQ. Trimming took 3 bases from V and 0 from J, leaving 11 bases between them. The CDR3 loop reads CASSFQGRMNTEAFF. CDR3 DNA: TGTGCCAGCAGCTTTCAGGGCCGAATGAACACTGAAGCTTTCTTT.

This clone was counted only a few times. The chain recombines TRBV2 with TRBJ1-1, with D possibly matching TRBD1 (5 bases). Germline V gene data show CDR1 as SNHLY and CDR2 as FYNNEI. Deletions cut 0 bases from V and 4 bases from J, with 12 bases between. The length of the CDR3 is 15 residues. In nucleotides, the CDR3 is TGTGCCAGCAGTGAAGCACCGGGTCAGGGCACTGAAGCTTTCTTT. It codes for CASSEAPGQGTEAFF.

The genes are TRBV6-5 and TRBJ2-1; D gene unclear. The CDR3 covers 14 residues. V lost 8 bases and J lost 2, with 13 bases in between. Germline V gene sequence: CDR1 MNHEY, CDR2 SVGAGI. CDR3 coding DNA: TGTGCCAGCTCCCCTCGAGTGCCCTACAATGAGCAGTTCTTC. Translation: CASSPRVPYNEQFF.

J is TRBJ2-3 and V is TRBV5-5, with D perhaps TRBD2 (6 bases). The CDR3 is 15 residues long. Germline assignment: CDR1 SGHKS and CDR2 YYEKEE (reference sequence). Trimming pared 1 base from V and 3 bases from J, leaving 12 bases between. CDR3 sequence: CASSLRGRETDTQYF. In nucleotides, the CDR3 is TGTGCCAGCAGCTTGCGGGGGAGAGAGACAGATACGCAGTATTTT. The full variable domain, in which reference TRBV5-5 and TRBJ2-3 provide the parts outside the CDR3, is DAGVTQSPTHLIKTRGQQVTLRCSPISGHKSVSWYQQVLGQGPQFIFQYYEKEERGRGNFPDRFSARQFPNYSSELNVNALLLGDSALYLCASSLRGRETDTQYFGPGTRLTVL.

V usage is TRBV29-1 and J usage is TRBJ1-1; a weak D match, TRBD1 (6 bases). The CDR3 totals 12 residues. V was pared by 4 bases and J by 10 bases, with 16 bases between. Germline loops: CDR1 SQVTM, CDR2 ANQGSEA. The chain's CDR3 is CSVAGHIVGAFF. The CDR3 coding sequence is TGCAGCGTTGCGGGACACATCGTTGGAGCTTTCTTT. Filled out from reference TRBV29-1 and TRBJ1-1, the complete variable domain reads SAVISQKPSRDICQRGTSLTIQCQVDSQVTMMFWYRQQPGQSLTLIATANQGSEATYESGFVIDKFPISRPNLTFSTLTVSNMSPEDSSIYLCSVAGHIVGAFFGQGTRLTVV.

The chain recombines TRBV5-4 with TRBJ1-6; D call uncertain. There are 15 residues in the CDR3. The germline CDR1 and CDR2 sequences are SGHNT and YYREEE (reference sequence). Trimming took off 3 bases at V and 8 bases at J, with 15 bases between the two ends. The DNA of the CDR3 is TGTGCCAGCAGCTCCTCGGGAGGATTCTATTCACCCCTCCACTTT. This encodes CASSSSGGFYSPLHF. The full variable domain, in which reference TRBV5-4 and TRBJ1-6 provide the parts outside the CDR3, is ETGVTQSPTHLIKTRGQQVTLRCSSQSGHNTVSWYQQALGQGPQFIFQYYREEENGRGNFPPRFSGLQFPNYSSELNVNALELDDSALYLCASSSSGGFYSPLHFGNGTRLTVT.

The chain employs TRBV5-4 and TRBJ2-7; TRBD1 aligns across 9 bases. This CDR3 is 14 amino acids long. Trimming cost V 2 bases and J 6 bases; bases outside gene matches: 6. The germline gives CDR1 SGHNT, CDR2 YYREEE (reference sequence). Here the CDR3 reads CASSFRDRVSEQYF. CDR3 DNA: TGTGCCAGCAGCTTCCGGGACAGGGTTTCCGAGCAGTACTTC. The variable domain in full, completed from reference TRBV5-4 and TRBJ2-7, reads ETGVTQSPTHLIKTRGQQVTLRCSSQSGHNTVSWYQQALGQGPQFIFQYYREEENGRGNFPPRFSGLQFPNYSSELNVNALELDDSALYLCASSFRDRVSEQYFGPGTRLTVT.

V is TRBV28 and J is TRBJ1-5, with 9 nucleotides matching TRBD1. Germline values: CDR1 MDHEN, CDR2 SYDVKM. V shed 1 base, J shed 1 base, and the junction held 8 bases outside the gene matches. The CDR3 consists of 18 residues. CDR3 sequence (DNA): TGTGCCAGCAGTTTATTGGGACAGGGACCGCGGAGCAATCAGCCCCAGCATTTT. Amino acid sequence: CASSLLGQGPRSNQPQHF.

For the CDR3, the DNA is TGTGCCAGCAGGGGCAGGGGGGTCTATGGCTACACCTTC. It translates to CASRGRGVYGYTF. The chain employs TRBV2 and TRBJ1-2, with 7 bases aligning to TRBD1. The germline V gene has CDR1 SNHLY and CDR2 FYNNEI. The CDR3 is made up of 13 amino acids. J gave up 4 bases and V 6 bases, and 5 bases lay outside the gene matches.

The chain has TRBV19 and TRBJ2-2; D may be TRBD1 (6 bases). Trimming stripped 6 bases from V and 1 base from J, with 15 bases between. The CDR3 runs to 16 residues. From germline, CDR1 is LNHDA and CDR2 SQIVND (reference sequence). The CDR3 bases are TGTGCCAGTAGCATGAAGGGACACCTGAACACCGGGGAGCTGTTTTTT. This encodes CASSMKGHLNTGELFF.

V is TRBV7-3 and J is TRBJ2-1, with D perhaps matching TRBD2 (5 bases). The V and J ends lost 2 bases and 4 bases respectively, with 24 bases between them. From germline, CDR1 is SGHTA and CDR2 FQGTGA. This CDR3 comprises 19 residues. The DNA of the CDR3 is TGTGCCAGCAGCTTATTGGGGTGGGAGACCTCGGGCAAATACAATGAGCAGTTCTTC. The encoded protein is CASSLLGWETSGKYNEQFF.

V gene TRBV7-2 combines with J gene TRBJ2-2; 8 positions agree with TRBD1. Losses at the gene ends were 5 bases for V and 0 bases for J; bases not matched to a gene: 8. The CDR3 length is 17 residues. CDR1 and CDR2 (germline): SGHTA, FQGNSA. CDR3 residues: CASSPGTGKTNTGELFF. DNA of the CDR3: TGTGCCAGCAGCCCCGGGACAGGAAAAACGAACACCGGGGAGCTGTTTTTT.

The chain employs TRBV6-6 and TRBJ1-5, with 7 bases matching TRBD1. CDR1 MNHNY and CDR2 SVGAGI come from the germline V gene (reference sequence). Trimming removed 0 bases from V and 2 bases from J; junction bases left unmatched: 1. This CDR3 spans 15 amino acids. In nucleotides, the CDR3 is TGTGCCAGCAGTTACTCCGACAGGGGCAATCAGCCCCAGCATTTT. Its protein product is CASSYSDRGNQPQHF.

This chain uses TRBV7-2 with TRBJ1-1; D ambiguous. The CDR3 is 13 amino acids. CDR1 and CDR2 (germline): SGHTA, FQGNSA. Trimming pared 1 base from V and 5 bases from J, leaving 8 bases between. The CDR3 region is CASSLGGGTEAFF. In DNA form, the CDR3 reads TGTGCCAGCAGCTTAGGTGGCGGAACTGAAGCTTTCTTT.

CDR3 sequence: CASLKGAGYGYTF. CDR3 in DNA: TGTGCCAGCCTCAAAGGGGCTGGCTATGGCTACACCTTC. The chain links TRBV6-6 to TRBJ1-2; tentative D call: TRBD1 (5 bases). Per the germline V gene, CDR1 is MNHNY and CDR2 is SVGAGI (reference sequence). Trimming left V 8 bases short and J 4 bases short, with 14 bases between. The CDR3 loop spans 13 amino acids.

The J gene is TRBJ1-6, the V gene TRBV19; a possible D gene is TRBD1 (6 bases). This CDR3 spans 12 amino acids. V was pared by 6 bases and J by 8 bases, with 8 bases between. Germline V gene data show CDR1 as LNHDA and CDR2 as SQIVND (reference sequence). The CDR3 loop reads CASSRQDSPLHF. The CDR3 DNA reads TGTGCCAGTAGCCGACAGGATTCACCCCTCCACTTT.

CDR3 protein: CATSRGRGSGELFF. For the CDR3, the DNA is TGTGCCACCAGCAGAGGCAGGGGTTCCGGGGAGCTGTTTTTT. The chain carries TRBV15 and TRBJ2-2, with D possibly matching TRBD1 (6 bases). The V gene's germline CDR1 is LNHNV and CDR2 YYDKDF (reference sequence). Deletions cut 1 base from V and 6 bases from J, with 9 bases between. This CDR3 contains 14 residues. Looking up the rest from reference TRBV15 and TRBJ2-2 gives the full variable domain: DAMVIQNPRYQVTQFGKPVTLSCSQTLNHNVMYWYQQKSSQAPKLLFHYYDKDFNNEADTPDNFQSRRPNTSFCFLDIRSPGLGDTAMYLCATSRGRGSGELFFGEGSRLTVL.

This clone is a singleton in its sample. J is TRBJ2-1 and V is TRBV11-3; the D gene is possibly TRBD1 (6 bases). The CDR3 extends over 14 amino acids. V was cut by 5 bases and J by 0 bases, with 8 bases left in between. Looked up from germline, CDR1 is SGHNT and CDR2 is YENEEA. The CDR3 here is CASSTGRSYNEQFF. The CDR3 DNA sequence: TGTGCCAGCAGCACAGGGCGCTCCTACAATGAGCAGTTCTTC.

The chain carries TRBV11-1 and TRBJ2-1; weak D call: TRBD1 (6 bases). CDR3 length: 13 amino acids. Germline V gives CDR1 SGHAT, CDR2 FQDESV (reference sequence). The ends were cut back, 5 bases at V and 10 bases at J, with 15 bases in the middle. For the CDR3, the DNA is TGTGCCAGCAGCCCCGAACCAACAGGGGAGCAGTTCTTC. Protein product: CASSPEPTGEQFF.

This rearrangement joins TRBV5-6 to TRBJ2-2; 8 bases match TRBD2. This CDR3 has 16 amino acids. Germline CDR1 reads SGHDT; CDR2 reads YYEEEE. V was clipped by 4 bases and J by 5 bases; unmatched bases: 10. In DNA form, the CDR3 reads TGTGCCAGCAGCAAACGGGGGGGGCGATATACCGGGGAGCTGTTTTTT. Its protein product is CASSKRGGRYTGELFF.

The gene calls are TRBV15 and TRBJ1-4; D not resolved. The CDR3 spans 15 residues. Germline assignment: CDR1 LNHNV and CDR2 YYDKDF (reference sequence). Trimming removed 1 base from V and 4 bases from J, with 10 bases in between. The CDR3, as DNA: TGTGCCACCAGCAGAGTACCGGGGAATAATGAAAAACTGTTTTTT. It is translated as CATSRVPGNNEKLFF.

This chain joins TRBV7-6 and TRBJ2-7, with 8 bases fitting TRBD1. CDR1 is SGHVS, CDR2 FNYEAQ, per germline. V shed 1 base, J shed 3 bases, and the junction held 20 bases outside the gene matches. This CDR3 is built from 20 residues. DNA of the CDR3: TGTGCCAGCAGCTTAGAGGCGGGCAGGGGGCCCAGACGCCAAAACTACGAGCAGTACTTC. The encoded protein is CASSLEAGRGPRRQNYEQYF.

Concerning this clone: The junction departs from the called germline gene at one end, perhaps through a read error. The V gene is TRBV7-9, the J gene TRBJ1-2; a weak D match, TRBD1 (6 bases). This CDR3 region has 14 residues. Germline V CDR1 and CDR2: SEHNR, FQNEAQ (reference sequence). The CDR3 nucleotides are TGTTCCAGCAGCTCCTACAGGGTCCCCTATGGCTACACCTTC. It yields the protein CSSSSYRVPYGYTF.

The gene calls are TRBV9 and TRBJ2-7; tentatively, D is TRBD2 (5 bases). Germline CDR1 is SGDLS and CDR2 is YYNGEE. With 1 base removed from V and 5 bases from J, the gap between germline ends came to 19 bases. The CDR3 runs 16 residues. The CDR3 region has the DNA TGTGCCAGCAGCGTAAGTCCCGCGGGCCCTGGGCACGAGCAGTACTTC. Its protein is CASSVSPAGPGHEQYF. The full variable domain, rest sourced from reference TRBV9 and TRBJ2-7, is DSGVTQTPKHLITATGQRVTLRCSPRSGDLSVYWYQQSLDQGLQFLIQYYNGEERAKGNILERFSAQQFPDLHSELNLSSLELGDSALYFCASSVSPAGPGHEQYFGPGTRLTVT.

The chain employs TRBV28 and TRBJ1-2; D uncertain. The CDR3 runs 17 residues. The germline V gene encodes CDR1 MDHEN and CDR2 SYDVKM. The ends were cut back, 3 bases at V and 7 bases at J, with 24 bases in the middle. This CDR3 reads CASSLGPSRGFHAGYTF. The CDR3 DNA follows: TGTGCCAGCAGTTTGGGCCCCTCCAGAGGGTTTCACGCTGGCTACACCTTC.

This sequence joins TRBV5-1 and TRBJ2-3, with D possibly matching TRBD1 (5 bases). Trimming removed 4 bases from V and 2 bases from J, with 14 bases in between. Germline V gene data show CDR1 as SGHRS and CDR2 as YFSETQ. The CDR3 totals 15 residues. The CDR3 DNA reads TGCGCCAGCAGCCCTCAGGGAATTCCCACAGATACGCAGTATTTT. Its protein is CASSPQGIPTDTQYF.

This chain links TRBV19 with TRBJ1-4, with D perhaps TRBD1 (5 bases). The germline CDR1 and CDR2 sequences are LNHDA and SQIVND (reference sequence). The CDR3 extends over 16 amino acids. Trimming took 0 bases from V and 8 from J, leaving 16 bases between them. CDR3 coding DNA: TGTGCCAGTAGTATAGATCCGTACGGGGGATACGAAAAACTGTTTTTT. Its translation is CASSIDPYGGYEKLFF.

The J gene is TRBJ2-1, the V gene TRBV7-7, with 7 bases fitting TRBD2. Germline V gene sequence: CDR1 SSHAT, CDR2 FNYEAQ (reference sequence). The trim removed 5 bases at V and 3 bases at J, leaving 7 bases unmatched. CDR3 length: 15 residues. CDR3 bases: TGTGCCAGCAGCCCCAGGGCGGGAGACTACAATGAGCAGTTCTTC. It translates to CASSPRAGDYNEQFF.

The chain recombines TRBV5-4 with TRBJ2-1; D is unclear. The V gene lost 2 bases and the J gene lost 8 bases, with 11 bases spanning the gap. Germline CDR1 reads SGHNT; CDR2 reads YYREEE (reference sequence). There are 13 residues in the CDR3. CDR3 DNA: TGTGCCAGCAGCTTTACCCTAGGAGATGAGCAGTTCTTC. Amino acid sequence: CASSFTLGDEQFF.

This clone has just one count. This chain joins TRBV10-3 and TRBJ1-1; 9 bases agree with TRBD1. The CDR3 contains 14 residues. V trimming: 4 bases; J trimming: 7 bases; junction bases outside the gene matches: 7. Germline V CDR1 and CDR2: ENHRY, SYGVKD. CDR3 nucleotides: TGTGCCATCAGTGCACCGGACAGGGGTCTTGAAGCTTTCTTT. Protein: CAISAPDRGLEAFF.